This T cell receptor (beta chain) comes out of a study of T cell repertoires in cytomegalovirus infection. Study overall: Based on public TCR beta signatures, there were indications of CMV infection and of a matching HLA type.

Study observations and caveats: There were carriers of CMV plus the relevant HLA, and cumulative public TCR beta family frequency identified them. Dominant in the ex vivo response were TCR beta clonotypes restricted by HLA-C and specific for CMV.

V was cut by 6 bases and J by 8 bases, with 22 bases left in between. Per the germline V gene, CDR1 is MDHEN and CDR2 is SYDVKM. The CDR3 contains 15 residues. Worth noting for this clonotype: Its antigen is still unknown.

TCRdb re-analysed the reads in MiXCR, keeping a single row per CDR3 protein. This table has around 300,000 distinct CDR3 sequences, about 25% appearing once. The clonotype was recovered from a human donor in good health (CMV status not recorded). Some clones in this sample may be carry-over from other donors' samples. V gene TRBV28 combines with J gene TRBJ1-2, with D perhaps TRBD1 (6 bases). The sample consisted of PBMCs. The CDR3 DNA reads TGTGCCAGCAGCTTGGAGGGGGGGCTTTGGGGGGGCTACACCTTC. This gives the protein CASSLEGGLWGGYTF.